What follows are 30 T cell receptor beta chains derived from one specimen sequenced in a study of cytomegalovirus exposure and HLA in healthy donors. Amplification used 60 Vbeta primers and 13 Jbeta primers. Libraries were prepared by immunoSEQ multiplex PCR; TCRdb keeps only in-frame clonotypes and omits some of them. Among roughly 120,000 clones listed, 9% to 10% were seen once. Sequenced sample: PBMCs. The origin of the receptors is a man aged 25 to 40 in good health and CMV-seronegative.

The J gene is TRBJ2-5, the V gene TRBV10-1, with 9 bases aligning to TRBD1. Germline V lookup: CDR1 WNHNN, CDR2 SYGVQD (reference sequence). V shed 2 bases, J shed 5 bases, and the junction held 6 bases outside the gene matches. There are 15 residues in the CDR3. The CDR3 loop is CASSERTGVYETQYF. The CDR3, as DNA: TGCGCCAGCAGTGAGAGGACAGGGGTTTACGAGACCCAGTACTTC.

V gene TRBV28 combines with J gene TRBJ2-2; maybe TRBD1 (5 bases). Germline CDR1 MDHEN, CDR2 SYDVKM. The CDR3 is made up of 14 amino acids. V shed 5 bases and J shed 7 bases, with 14 bases lying between them. The CDR3 bases are TGTGCCAGCAGTGTTGCAGGGTCTCACGGGGAGCTGTTTTTT. Translation: CASSVAGSHGELFF.

This clone appeared a few times. In DNA form, the CDR3 reads TGTGCCAGCAGCTTAGGGACTAGCGGGGGGCAAGAGACCCAGTACTTC. Translating gives CASSLGTSGGQETQYF. V is TRBV7-6 and J is TRBJ2-5; 14 bases align to TRBD2. V lost 1 base and J lost 2; bases outside the gene matches: 0. Germline loops: CDR1 SGHVS, CDR2 FNYEAQ. CDR3 length: 16 residues. Combining the CDR3 with reference TRBV7-6 and TRBJ2-5 gives the whole variable domain GAGVSQSPRYKVTKRGQDVALRCDPISGHVSLYWYRQALGQGPEFLTYFNYEAQQDKSGLPNDRFSAERPEGSISTLTIQRTEQRDSAMYRCASSLGTSGGQETQYFGPGTRLLVL.

This clone has only a few counts. The V call is TRBV30, the J call TRBJ1-2; possibly TRBD1 for D (5 bases). This CDR3 region has 13 residues. V was cut by 4 bases and J by 6 bases, with 15 bases left in between. CDR1 is GTSNPN and CDR2 is SVGIG in the germline V gene (reference sequence). In DNA, the CDR3 is TGTGCCTGGACCCTAGACAGAGGACATGGCTACACCTTC. Translation gives CAWTLDRGHGYTF.

V gene TRBV19 combines with J gene TRBJ1-2; tentatively, D is TRBD1 (5 bases). With 5 bases removed from V and 2 bases from J, the gap between germline ends came to 12 bases. The CDR3 spans 14 residues. Germline V lookup: CDR1 LNHDA, CDR2 SQIVND (reference sequence). The CDR3 here is CASSPRVMNYGYTF. Written as DNA, the CDR3 is TGTGCCAGTAGTCCCAGGGTGATGAACTATGGCTACACCTTC.

In regard to this clone: The sample has other DNA sequences that encode this CDR3 too. The chain uses TRBV6-5 and TRBJ1-2, with D hard to call. The CDR3 runs to 13 residues. Trimming cost V 2 bases and J 4 bases, with 8 bases left between them. CDR1 and CDR2 from the germline V gene are MNHEY and SVGAGI. The CDR3 DNA follows: TGTGCCAGCAGTTACGGGCTCCGCTATGGCTACACCTTC. It codes for CASSYGLRYGYTF.

CDR3 nucleotides: TGTGCCAGCAGCGTAGATAAATTTCCTAGCGGGGTTTATGAGCAGTTCTTC. Its translation is CASSVDKFPSGVYEQFF. The chain couples TRBV9 to TRBJ2-1, with 9 nucleotides matching TRBD2. J gave up 8 bases and V 0 bases, and 12 bases lay outside the gene matches. This CDR3 is 17 amino acids long. Germline V gives CDR1 SGDLS, CDR2 YYNGEE.

The J gene is TRBJ2-5, the V gene TRBV11-2, with TRBD2 matching over 12 bases. Trimming removed 5 bases from V and 5 bases from J; junction bases left unmatched: 15. The CDR3 extends over 18 amino acids. The germline gives CDR1 SGHAT, CDR2 FQNNGV. CDR3 coding DNA: TGTGCCAGCAGCCCAAGGACTAGCGGGAATCGGATTAGCGAGACCCAGTACTTC. Protein sequence: CASSPRTSGNRISETQYF.

The chain uses TRBV5-4 and TRBJ2-7; 7 nucleotides match TRBD1. The CDR3 runs to 14 residues. The germline V gene encodes CDR1 SGHNT and CDR2 YYREEE (reference sequence). V shed 5 bases and J 4 bases; nucleotides not matched to a gene: 9. In nucleotides, the CDR3 is TGTGCCAGCAGACCTGGGACAGAGAGGTACGAGCAGTACTTC. It yields the protein CASRPGTERYEQYF.

J is TRBJ2-1 and V is TRBV4-2, with 8 nucleotides matching TRBD2. The trim removed 7 bases at V and 5 bases at J, leaving 4 bases unmatched. This CDR3 has 13 residues. Germline loops: CDR1 LGHNA, CDR2 YNFKEQ. The CDR3 loop is CASTGRGNNEQFF. DNA for the CDR3: TGTGCCAGCACCGGGAGGGGAAACAATGAGCAGTTCTTC.

This clone was picked up a small number of times. Here the CDR3 reads CASSEIRSNYGYTF. The CDR3 coding sequence is TGTGCCAGCAGTGAAATCCGGTCAAACTATGGCTACACCTTC. The gene calls are TRBV6-1 and TRBJ1-2; D uncertain. The CDR3 is made up of 14 amino acids. Between the trimmed V and J ends, which lost 2 bases and 2 bases, there was a span of 9 bases. The germline gives CDR1 MNHNS, CDR2 SASEGT.

This chain joins TRBV18 and TRBJ1-1; TRBD1 might be the D (5 bases). Trimming pared 6 bases from V and 3 bases from J, leaving 20 bases between. The CDR3 runs 16 residues. The germline V gene encodes CDR1 KGHSH and CDR2 LQKENI. The CDR3 coding sequence is TGTGCCAGCTCCCCCTCCGGGCCGGGGGTCGACACTGAAGCTTTCTTT. Translated: CASSPSGPGVDTEAFF. The variable domain in full, with the rest retrieved from reference TRBV18 and TRBJ1-1, is NAGVMQNPRHLVRRRGQEARLRCSPMKGHSHVYWYRQLPEEGLKFMVYLQKENIIDESGMPKERFSAEFPKEGPSILRIQQVVRGDSAAYFCASSPSGPGVDTEAFFGQGTRLTVV.

This clone has a handful of counts. This chain links TRBV15 with TRBJ2-6, with TRBD1 identical over 9 bases. With 1 base clipped from V and 0 bases from J, the junction kept 4 bases outside the gene matches. This CDR3 comprises 18 residues. The germline V gene has CDR1 LNHNV and CDR2 YYDKDF (reference sequence). CDR3 bases: TGTGCCACCAGCAGAGTGACAGGGGGGAGCTCTGGGGCCAACGTCCTGACTTTC. Its protein is CATSRVTGGSSGANVLTF.

The J gene is TRBJ2-2, the V gene TRBV19; D remains unclear. The CDR3 spans 15 residues. The germline gives CDR1 LNHDA, CDR2 SQIVND (reference sequence). Trimming left V 4 bases short and J 0 bases short, with 9 bases between. In nucleotides, the CDR3 is TGTGCCAGTAGTAATCGTCCCGCGAACACCGGGGAGCTGTTTTTT. This sequence encodes CASSNRPANTGELFF. Full variable domain (outside the CDR3, taken from reference TRBV19 and TRBJ2-2): DGGITQSPKYLFRKEGQNVTLSCEQNLNHDAMYWYRQDPGQGLRLIYYSQIVNDFQKGDIAEGYSVSREKKESFPLTVTSAQKNPTAFYLCASSNRPANTGELFFGEGSRLTVL.

This chain joins TRBV7-2 and TRBJ1-1; 7 bases line up with TRBD1. Germline V gene lookup returns CDR1 SGHTA and CDR2 FQGNSA. Trimming cost V 1 base and J 5 bases; bases outside gene matches: 7. The CDR3 loop spans 15 amino acids. In DNA, the CDR3 is TGTGCCAGCAGCTTAGTACAACAGGGGAGGACTGAAGCTTTCTTT. Translation gives CASSLVQQGRTEAFF.

This clone was counted only a few times. The CDR3 nucleotides are TGTGCCTGGAGATGGAGCGGGGGAGGCACGCAGTATTTT. It is translated as CAWRWSGGGTQYF. V is TRBV30 and J is TRBJ2-3, with 8 nucleotides matching TRBD2. The trim removed 3 bases at V and 9 bases at J, leaving 8 bases unmatched. This CDR3 has 13 amino acids. Per germline, CDR1 GTSNPN and CDR2 SVGIG (reference sequence).

This clone appeared a few times. The V and J genes are TRBV6-1 and TRBJ1-5; D remains unclear. The CDR3 runs to 13 residues. The V and J ends lost 4 bases and 4 bases respectively, with 8 bases between them. Germline loops: CDR1 MNHNS, CDR2 SASEGT. The CDR3 spells CASSAVFNQPQHF. The CDR3, as DNA: TGTGCCAGCAGTGCAGTCTTTAATCAGCCCCAGCATTTT.

This clone was counted between two and nine times. V gene TRBV12-5 combines with J gene TRBJ2-3; TRBD1 matches at 9 bases. This CDR3 region has 14 residues. Germline V gene data show CDR1 as LGHNT and CDR2 as FRNRAP. The ends lost 2 bases at V and 6 bases at J; junction bases unmatched: 3. The CDR3 is CASGLTGGADTQYF. CDR3 sequence (DNA): TGTGCTAGTGGTTTGACAGGGGGCGCGGATACGCAGTATTTT.

This clone was detected a few times. This rearrangement joins TRBV7-3 to TRBJ2-3; TRBD1 matches at 7 bases. CDR1 and CDR2 (germline): SGHTA, FQGTGA. With V trimmed by 4 bases and J by 3 bases, 7 bases remained unmatched. The CDR3 extends over 15 amino acids. Written as DNA, the CDR3 is TGTGCCAGCAGCTCCCACCGGGGACAGACAGATACGCAGTATTTT. Encoded protein: CASSSHRGQTDTQYF. Using reference TRBV7-3 and TRBJ2-3 for the parts outside the CDR3, the full variable domain is GAGVSQTPSNKVTEKGKYVELRCDPISGHTALYWYRQSLGQGPEFLIYFQGTGAADDSGLPNDRFFAVRPEGSVSTLKIQRTERGDSAVYLCASSSHRGQTDTQYFGPGTRLTVL.

The V and J genes are TRBV28 and TRBJ2-2; D remains unclear. CDR1 and CDR2 (germline): MDHEN, SYDVKM. This CDR3 has 13 residues. Trimming removed 5 bases at V and 4 bases at J, with 8 bases between. For the CDR3, the DNA is TGTGCCAGCAGTCCCCCTAGCACCGGGGAGCTGTTTTTT. Translating it yields CASSPPSTGELFF.

As regards this clone: Other DNA sequences in this sample translate to the same CDR3. This sequence joins TRBV6-1 and TRBJ2-3; 15 bases map to TRBD2. The germline V gene encodes CDR1 MNHNS and CDR2 SASEGT. The trim removed 4 bases at V and 4 bases at J, leaving 0 bases unmatched. The CDR3 sequence is 15 residues long. The DNA for the CDR3 is TGTGCCAGCAGTGGGACTAGCGGGGGGGCAGATACGCAGTATTTT. It yields the protein CASSGTSGGADTQYF.

This clone was counted a few times. The chain uses TRBV7-3 and TRBJ2-7, with D maybe TRBD1 (6 bases). Trimming shortened V by 5 bases and J by 7 bases, and 18 bases separated the two germline ends. CDR1 SGHTA and CDR2 FQGTGA come from the germline V gene. This CDR3 is built from 14 residues. This CDR3 is CASSLLSQGSEQYF. The CDR3 DNA reads as TGTGCCAGCAGCCTCTTAAGCCAGGGGTCTGAGCAGTACTTC. The complete variable domain, with remaining parts taken from reference TRBV7-3 and TRBJ2-7, reads GAGVSQTPSNKVTEKGKYVELRCDPISGHTALYWYRQSLGQGPEFLIYFQGTGAADDSGLPNDRFFAVRPEGSVSTLKIQRTERGDSAVYLCASSLLSQGSEQYFGPGTRLTVT.

This clone was seen only a few times. The genes are TRBV11-3 and TRBJ2-7; 10 bases map to TRBD2. Germline CDR1 SGHNT, CDR2 YENEEA. V was pared by 3 bases and J by 3 bases, with 8 bases of the junction left unmatched. CDR3 length equals 16 residues. The CDR3 region has the DNA TGTGCCAGCAGCTTTTGTCCCAGCGGGGGGGACTACGAGCAGTACTTC. It codes for CASSFCPSGGDYEQYF.

This chain's CDR3 is CASSLGRETEAFF. DNA of the CDR3: TGTGCCAGCAGCTTAGGCAGGGAAACTGAAGCTTTCTTT. The V call is TRBV7-9, the J call TRBJ1-1; possible D gene TRBD1, 5 bases. The V and J ends lost 1 base and 5 bases respectively, with 8 bases between them. The V gene's germline CDR1 is SEHNR and CDR2 FQNEAQ (reference sequence). This CDR3 is 13 amino acids long.

The CDR3 protein is CASSQIGLEYEQFF. Here the CDR3 DNA reads TGTGCCAGCAGTCAGATAGGACTAGAATATGAGCAGTTCTTC. This chain connects TRBV28 to TRBJ2-1, with 7 bases aligning to TRBD2. CDR1 MDHEN and CDR2 SYDVKM come from the germline V gene. V shed 5 bases and J 8 bases; nucleotides not matched to a gene: 9. The CDR3 runs to 14 residues.

This clone was picked up a small number of times. The gene calls are TRBV27 and TRBJ2-6, with D uncertain. CDR3 size: 18 residues. Trimming removed 4 bases from V and 2 bases from J, with 18 bases in between. From germline, CDR1 is MNHEY and CDR2 SMNVEV (reference sequence). The CDR3 sequence is CASSSPTRFKTGANVLTF. CDR3 nucleotides: TGTGCCAGCAGTTCCCCGACACGGTTTAAGACTGGGGCCAACGTCCTGACTTTC.

This clone was recorded a few times. This chain links TRBV7-2 with TRBJ1-1, with TRBD1 as a possible D gene (6 bases). Germline V gene lookup returns CDR1 SGHTA and CDR2 FQGNSA. Trimming left V 5 bases short and J 1 base short, with 14 bases between. This CDR3 comprises 15 residues. CDR3 amino acids: CASSQQGVRNTEAFF. Here the CDR3 DNA reads TGTGCCAGCAGCCAACAGGGCGTCAGGAACACTGAAGCTTTCTTT.

This clone has just a few counts. This rearrangement joins TRBV2 to TRBJ1-4; D is perhaps TRBD1 (5 bases). The CDR3 covers 14 residues. V dropped 9 bases and J dropped 5 bases, with 16 bases sitting between them. The germline CDR1 and CDR2 sequences are SNHLY and FYNNEI. The CDR3 here is CASGDGRGNEKLFF. CDR3 sequence (DNA): TGTGCCAGTGGAGACGGACGGGGGAATGAAAAACTGTTTTTT.

This clone was seen a handful of times. This chain connects TRBV19 to TRBJ2-2; 10 nucleotides agree with TRBD1. The CDR3 contains 18 residues. Germline CDR1 reads LNHDA; CDR2 reads SQIVND (reference sequence). With V trimmed by 6 bases and J by 5 bases, 15 bases remained unmatched. The CDR3 loop reads CASRTNHHGTGVTGELFF. In DNA form, the CDR3 reads TGTGCCAGTAGGACAAACCACCACGGGACAGGGGTAACCGGGGAGCTGTTTTTT. The variable domain in full, with the rest retrieved from reference TRBV19 and TRBJ2-2, is DGGITQSPKYLFRKEGQNVTLSCEQNLNHDAMYWYRQDPGQGLRLIYYSQIVNDFQKGDIAEGYSVSREKKESFPLTVTSAQKNPTAFYLCASRTNHHGTGVTGELFFGEGSRLTVL.

This clone was counted between two and nine times. This chain joins TRBV9 and TRBJ2-1, with D possibly being TRBD2 (7 bases). The V end was cut by 4 bases, the J end by 4 bases, with 15 bases between. Germline assignment: CDR1 SGDLS and CDR2 YYNGEE. CDR3 length equals 15 residues. The CDR3 DNA reads TGTGCCAGCAGCAAGGAGGGGGGGCCGTACAATGAGCAGTTCTTC. Its protein product is CASSKEGGPYNEQFF.